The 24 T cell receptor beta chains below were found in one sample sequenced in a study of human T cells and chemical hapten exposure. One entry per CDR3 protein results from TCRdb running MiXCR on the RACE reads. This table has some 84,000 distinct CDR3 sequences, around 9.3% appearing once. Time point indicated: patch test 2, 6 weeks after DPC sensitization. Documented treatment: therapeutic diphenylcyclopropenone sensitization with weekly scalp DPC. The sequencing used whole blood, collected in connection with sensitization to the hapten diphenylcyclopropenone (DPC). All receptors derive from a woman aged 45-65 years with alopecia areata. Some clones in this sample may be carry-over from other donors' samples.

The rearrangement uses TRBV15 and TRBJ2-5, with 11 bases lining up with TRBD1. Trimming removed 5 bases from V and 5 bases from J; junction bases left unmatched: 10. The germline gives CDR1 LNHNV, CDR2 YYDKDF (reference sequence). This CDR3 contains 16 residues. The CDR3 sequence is CATSGERTGGLETQYF. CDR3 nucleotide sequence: TGTGCCACCAGCGGCGAACGGACAGGGGGCTTGGAGACCCAGTACTTC. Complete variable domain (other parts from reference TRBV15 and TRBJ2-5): DAMVIQNPRYQVTQFGKPVTLSCSQTLNHNVMYWYQQKSSQAPKLLFHYYDKDFNNEADTPDNFQSRRPNTSFCFLDIRSPGLGDTAMYLCATSGERTGGLETQYFGPGTRLLVL.

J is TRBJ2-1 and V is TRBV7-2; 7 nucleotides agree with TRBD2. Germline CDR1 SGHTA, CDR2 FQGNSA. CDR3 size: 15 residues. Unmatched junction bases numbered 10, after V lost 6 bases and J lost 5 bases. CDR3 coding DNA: TGTGCCAGCAGGTATGCAAGGAGCGGGAACAATGAGCAGTTCTTC. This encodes CASRYARSGNNEQFF.

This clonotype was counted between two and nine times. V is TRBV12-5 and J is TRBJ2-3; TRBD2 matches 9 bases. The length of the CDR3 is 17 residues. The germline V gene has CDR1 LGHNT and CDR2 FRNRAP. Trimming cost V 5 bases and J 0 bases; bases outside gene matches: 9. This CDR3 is CASGRGGLAFSTDTQYF. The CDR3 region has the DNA TGTGCTAGTGGTCGTGGTGGACTAGCGTTTAGCACAGATACGCAGTATTTT.

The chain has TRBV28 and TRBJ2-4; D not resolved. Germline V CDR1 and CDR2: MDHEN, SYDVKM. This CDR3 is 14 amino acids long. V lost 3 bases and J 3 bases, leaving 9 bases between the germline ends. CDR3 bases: TGTGCCAGCAGTTTTTCTATCAACAAAAACATTCAGTACTTC. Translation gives CASSFSINKNIQYF.

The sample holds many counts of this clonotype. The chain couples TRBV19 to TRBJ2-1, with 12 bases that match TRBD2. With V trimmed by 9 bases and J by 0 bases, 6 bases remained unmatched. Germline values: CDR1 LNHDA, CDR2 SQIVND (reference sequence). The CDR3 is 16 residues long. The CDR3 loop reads CASQTSGRYSYNEQFF. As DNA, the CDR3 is TGTGCCAGCCAAACTAGCGGGAGGTACTCCTACAATGAGCAGTTCTTC. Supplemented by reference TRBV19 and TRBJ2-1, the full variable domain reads DGGITQSPKYLFRKEGQNVTLSCEQNLNHDAMYWYRQDPGQGLRLIYYSQIVNDFQKGDIAEGYSVSREKKESFPLTVTSAQKNPTAFYLCASQTSGRYSYNEQFFGPGTRLTVL.

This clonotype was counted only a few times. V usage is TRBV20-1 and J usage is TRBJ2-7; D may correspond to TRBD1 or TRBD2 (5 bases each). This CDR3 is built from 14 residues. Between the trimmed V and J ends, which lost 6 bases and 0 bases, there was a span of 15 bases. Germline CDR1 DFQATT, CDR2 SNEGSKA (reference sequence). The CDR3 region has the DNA TGCAGTGCCGACCAGGGCGGGTACTCCTACGAGCAGTACTTC. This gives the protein CSADQGGYSYEQYF.

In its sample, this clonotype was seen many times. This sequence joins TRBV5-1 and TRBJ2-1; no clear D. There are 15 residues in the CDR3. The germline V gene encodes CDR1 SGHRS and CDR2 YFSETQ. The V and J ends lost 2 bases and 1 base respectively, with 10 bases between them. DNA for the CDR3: TGCGCCAGCAGCTTAGTCCCGTATTCCTACAATGAGCAGTTCTTC. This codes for CASSLVPYSYNEQFF.

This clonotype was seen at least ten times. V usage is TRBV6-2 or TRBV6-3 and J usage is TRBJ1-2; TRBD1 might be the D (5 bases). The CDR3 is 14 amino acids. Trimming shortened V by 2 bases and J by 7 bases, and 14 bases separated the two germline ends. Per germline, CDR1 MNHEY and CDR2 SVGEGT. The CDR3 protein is CASSYARRASGYTF. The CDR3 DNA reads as TGTGCCAGCAGTTACGCTCGCAGGGCCAGTGGCTACACCTTC.

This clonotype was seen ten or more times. DNA for the CDR3: TGTGCCTGGAGTCGCCCGAACACCGGGGAGCTGTTTTTT. It translates to CAWSRPNTGELFF. The rearrangement joins TRBV30 to TRBJ2-2; D not resolved. Trimming took off 2 bases at V and 0 bases at J, with 4 bases between the two ends. The CDR3 has 13 residues. Germline lookup yields CDR1 GTSNPN and CDR2 SVGIG (reference sequence). Full variable domain (rest looked up from reference TRBV30 and TRBJ2-2): SQTIHQWPATLVQPVGSPLSLECTVEGTSNPNLYWYRQAAGRGLQLLFYSVGIGQISSEVPQNLSASRPQDRQFILSSKKLLLSDSGFYLCAWSRPNTGELFFGEGSRLTVL.

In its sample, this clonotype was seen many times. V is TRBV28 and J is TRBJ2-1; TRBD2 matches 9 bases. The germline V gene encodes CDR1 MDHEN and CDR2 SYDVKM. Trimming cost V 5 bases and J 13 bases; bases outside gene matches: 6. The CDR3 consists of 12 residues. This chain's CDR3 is CASSVGGRAQFF. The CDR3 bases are TGTGCCAGCAGTGTCGGCGGGAGGGCCCAGTTCTTC.

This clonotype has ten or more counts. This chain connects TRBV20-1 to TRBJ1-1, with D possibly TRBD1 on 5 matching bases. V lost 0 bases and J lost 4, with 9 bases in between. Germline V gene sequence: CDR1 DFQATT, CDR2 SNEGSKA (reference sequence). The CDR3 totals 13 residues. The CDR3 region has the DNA TGCAGTGCTAGAGATCAGGGCCCCACTGAAGCTTTCTTT. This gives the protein CSARDQGPTEAFF.

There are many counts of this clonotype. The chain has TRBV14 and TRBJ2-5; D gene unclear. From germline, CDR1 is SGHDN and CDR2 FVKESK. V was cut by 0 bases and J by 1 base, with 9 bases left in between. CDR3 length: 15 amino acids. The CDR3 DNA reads TGTGCCAGCAGCCAAGACAGGCATAGCCAAGAGACCCAGTACTTC. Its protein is CASSQDRHSQETQYF. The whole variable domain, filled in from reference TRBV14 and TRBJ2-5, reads EAGVTQFPSHSVIEKGQTVTLRCDPISGHDNLYWYRRVMGKEIKFLLHFVKESKQDESGMPNNRFLAERTGGTYSTLKVQPAELEDSGVYFCASSQDRHSQETQYFGPGTRLLVL.

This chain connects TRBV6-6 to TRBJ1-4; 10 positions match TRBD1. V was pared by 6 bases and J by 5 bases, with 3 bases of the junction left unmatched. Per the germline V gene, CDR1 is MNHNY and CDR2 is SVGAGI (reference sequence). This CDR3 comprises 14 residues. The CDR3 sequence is CASRGTGDNEKLFF. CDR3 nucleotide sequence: TGTGCCAGCAGAGGGACAGGGGACAATGAAAAACTGTTTTTT.

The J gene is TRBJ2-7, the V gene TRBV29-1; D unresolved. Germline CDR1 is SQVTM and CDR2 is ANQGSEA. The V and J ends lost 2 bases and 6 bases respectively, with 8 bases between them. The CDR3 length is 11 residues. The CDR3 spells CSVELNTEQYF. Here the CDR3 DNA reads TGCAGCGTTGAACTAAATACCGAGCAGTACTTC.

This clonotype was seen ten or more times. Here the CDR3 reads CASSLEDRANYGYTF. The CDR3 DNA sequence: TGTGCCAGCAGCTTGGAGGACAGGGCTAACTATGGCTACACCTTC. The chain carries TRBV5-4 and TRBJ1-2, with TRBD1 matching 8 bases. With V trimmed by 0 bases and J by 0 bases, 1 base remained unmatched. CDR3 length: 15 amino acids. Per the germline V gene, CDR1 is SGHNT and CDR2 is YYREEE (reference sequence). The full variable domain, rest sourced from reference TRBV5-4 and TRBJ1-2, is ETGVTQSPTHLIKTRGQQVTLRCSSQSGHNTVSWYQQALGQGPQFIFQYYREEENGRGNFPPRFSGLQFPNYSSELNVNALELDDSALYLCASSLEDRANYGYTFGSGTRLTVV.

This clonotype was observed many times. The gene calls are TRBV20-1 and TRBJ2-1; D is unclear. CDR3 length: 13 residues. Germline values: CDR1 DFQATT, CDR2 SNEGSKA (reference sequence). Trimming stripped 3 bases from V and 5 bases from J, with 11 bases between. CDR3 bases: TGCAGTGCTAGTCGTCGGCTAGACAATGAGCAGTTCTTC. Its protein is CSASRRLDNEQFF.

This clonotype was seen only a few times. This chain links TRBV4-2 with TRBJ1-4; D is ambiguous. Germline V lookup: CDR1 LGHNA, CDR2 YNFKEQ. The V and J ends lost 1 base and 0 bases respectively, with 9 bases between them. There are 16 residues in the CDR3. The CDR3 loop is CASSQVTGATNEKLFF. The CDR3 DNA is TGTGCCAGCAGCCAAGTTACGGGAGCAACTAATGAAAAACTGTTTTTT.

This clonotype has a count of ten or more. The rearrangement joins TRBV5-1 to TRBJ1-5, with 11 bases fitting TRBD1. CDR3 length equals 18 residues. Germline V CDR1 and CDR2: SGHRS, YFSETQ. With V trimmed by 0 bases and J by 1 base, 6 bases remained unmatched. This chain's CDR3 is CASSLEGTGGLSNQPQHF. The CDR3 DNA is TGCGCCAGCAGCTTGGAGGGGACAGGGGGATTGAGCAATCAGCCCCAGCATTTT. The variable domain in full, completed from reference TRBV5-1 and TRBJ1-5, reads KAGVTQTPRYLIKTRGQQVTLSCSPISGHRSVSWYQQTPGQGLQFLFEYFSETQRNKGNFPGRFSGRQFSNSRSEMNVSTLELGDSALYLCASSLEGTGGLSNQPQHFGDGTRLSIL.

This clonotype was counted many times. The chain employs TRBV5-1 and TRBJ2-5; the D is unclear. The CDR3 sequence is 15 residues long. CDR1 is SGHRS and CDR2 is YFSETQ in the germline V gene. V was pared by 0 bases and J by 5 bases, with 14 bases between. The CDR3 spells CASSLVVPRTETQYF. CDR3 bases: TGCGCCAGCAGCTTGGTGGTTCCCCGCACGGAGACCCAGTACTTC.

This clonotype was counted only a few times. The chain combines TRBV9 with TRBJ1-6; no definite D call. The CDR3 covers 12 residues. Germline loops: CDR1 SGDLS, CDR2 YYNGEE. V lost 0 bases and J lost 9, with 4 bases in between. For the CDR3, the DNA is TGTGCCAGCAGCGTAGAGGGTTCACCCCTCCACTTT. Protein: CASSVEGSPLHF.

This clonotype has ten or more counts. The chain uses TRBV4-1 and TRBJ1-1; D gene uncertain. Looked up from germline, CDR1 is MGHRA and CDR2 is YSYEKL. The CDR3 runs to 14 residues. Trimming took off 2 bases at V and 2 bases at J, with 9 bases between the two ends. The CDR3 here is CASSQYRLNTEAFF. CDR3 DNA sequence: TGCGCCAGCAGCCAATATAGGCTTAACACTGAAGCTTTCTTT.

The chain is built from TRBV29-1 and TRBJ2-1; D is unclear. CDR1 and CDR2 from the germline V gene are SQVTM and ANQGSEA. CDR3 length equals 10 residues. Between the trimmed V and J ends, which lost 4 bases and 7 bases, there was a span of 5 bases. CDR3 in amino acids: CSVGRNEQFF. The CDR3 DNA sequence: TGCAGCGTTGGGCGGAATGAGCAGTTCTTC.

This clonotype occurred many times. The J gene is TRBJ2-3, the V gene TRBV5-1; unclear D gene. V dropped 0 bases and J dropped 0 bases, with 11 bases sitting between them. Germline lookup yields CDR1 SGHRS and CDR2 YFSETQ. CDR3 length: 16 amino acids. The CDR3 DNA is TGCGCCAGCAGCTTGGGTGGTGACCCTAGCACAGATACGCAGTATTTT. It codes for CASSLGGDPSTDTQYF.

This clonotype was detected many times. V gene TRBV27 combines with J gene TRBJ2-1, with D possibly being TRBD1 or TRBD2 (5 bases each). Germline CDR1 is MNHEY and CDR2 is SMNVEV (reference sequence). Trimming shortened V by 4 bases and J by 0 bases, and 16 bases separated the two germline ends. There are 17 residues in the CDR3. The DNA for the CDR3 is TGTGCCAGCAGTTCTCTAGGGACCCCCAGCTCCTACAATGAGCAGTTCTTC. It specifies CASSSLGTPSSYNEQFF.